The 23 T cell receptor beta chains given below trace back to one sample, sequenced in a study of early stage breast cancer tumors. Data came from immunoSEQ multiplex PCR; TCRdb stores just in-frame clones and leaves some out. The sample includes almost 55,000 clones, approximately 90% seen only once; the top ten take around 5%. The sequenced sample was blood. These receptors were obtained from a person aged 70 to 85 with breast cancer.

The chain couples TRBV6-6 to TRBJ1-2; D call uncertain. Trimming removed 2 bases from V and 3 bases from J, with 13 bases in between. The CDR3 runs 15 residues. The germline gives CDR1 MNHNY, CDR2 SVGAGI (reference sequence). DNA for the CDR3: TGTGCCAGCAGTTACGAAGGCGGCCGGGACTATGGCTACACCTTC. Translating gives CASSYEGGRDYGYTF.

V is TRBV30 and J is TRBJ1-6; no clear D. The ends were cut back, 1 base at V and 9 bases at J, with 10 bases in the middle. There are 13 residues in the CDR3. CDR1 and CDR2 from the germline V gene are GTSNPN and SVGIG (reference sequence). CDR3 in amino acids: CAWSERGVSPLHF. CDR3 sequence (DNA): TGTGCCTGGAGTGAGAGAGGAGTTTCACCCCTCCACTTT.

The V gene is TRBV27, the J gene TRBJ1-1; a weak D match, TRBD1 (5 bases). Between the trimmed V and J ends, which lost 1 base and 4 bases, there was a span of 7 bases. The CDR3 loop spans 13 amino acids. Germline V gives CDR1 MNHEY, CDR2 SMNVEV (reference sequence). In nucleotides, the CDR3 is TGTGCCAGCAGTTTATACAGGAGCACTGAAGCTTTCTTT. Translation: CASSLYRSTEAFF.

This clone has more than one count but fewer than ten. This chain joins TRBV19 and TRBJ1-2; a weak D match, TRBD1 (5 bases). Germline V gene sequence: CDR1 LNHDA, CDR2 SQIVND (reference sequence). The CDR3 totals 17 residues. The V end was cut by 4 bases, the J end by 6 bases, with 24 bases between. The CDR3 DNA sequence: TGTGCCAGTAGTAGTGGGGCAGGGAGCCTTGGACTAAATGGCTACACCTTC. This sequence encodes CASSSGAGSLGLNGYTF. Full variable domain (rest looked up from reference TRBV19 and TRBJ1-2): DGGITQSPKYLFRKEGQNVTLSCEQNLNHDAMYWYRQDPGQGLRLIYYSQIVNDFQKGDIAEGYSVSREKKESFPLTVTSAQKNPTAFYLCASSSGAGSLGLNGYTFGSGTRLTVV.

The genes are TRBV15 and TRBJ1-1; D gene uncertain. There are 15 residues in the CDR3. CDR1 and CDR2 from the germline V gene are LNHNV and YYDKDF (reference sequence). Trimming shortened V by 0 bases and J by 1 base, and 9 bases separated the two germline ends. CDR3 coding DNA: TGTGCCACCAGCAGAGATCCGGCGGCGAACACTGAAGCTTTCTTT. Translation: CATSRDPAANTEAFF.

This chain joins TRBV27 and TRBJ1-1, with a tentative D call TRBD1 (5 bases). This CDR3 is 12 amino acids long. Trimming pared 6 bases from V and 11 bases from J, leaving 16 bases between. The germline V gene has CDR1 MNHEY and CDR2 SMNVEV (reference sequence). CDR3 protein: CASSRDIKPAFF. The CDR3 DNA follows: TGTGCCAGCAGCAGGGATATTAAACCGGCTTTCTTT.

This sequence joins TRBV11-2 and TRBJ1-2; D ambiguous. Germline V lookup: CDR1 SGHAT, CDR2 FQNNGV. Trimming took off 1 base at V and 8 bases at J, with 14 bases between the two ends. The CDR3 runs to 14 residues. The CDR3 sequence: CASSLGHSGYGYTF. The CDR3 bases are TGTGCCAGCAGCTTAGGCCACTCGGGGTACGGCTACACCTTC.

The V call is TRBV15, the J call TRBJ1-6; D possibly corresponds to TRBD1 (6 bases). The CDR3 is made up of 15 amino acids. Trimming stripped 2 bases from V and 8 bases from J, with 13 bases between. Germline values: CDR1 LNHNV, CDR2 YYDKDF (reference sequence). CDR3 DNA: TGTGCCACCAGCAGATCGACAGGAGGTGATTCACCCCTCCACTTT. Its protein is CATSRSTGGDSPLHF.

This clone was picked up one time. The chain uses TRBV5-1 and TRBJ1-1, with D unresolved. In germline, CDR1 is SGHRS, CDR2 YFSETQ. V lost 0 bases to trimming and J lost 1 base, with 7 bases between them. CDR3 size: 14 residues. CDR3 bases: TGCGCCAGCAGCTTGGTTGCCAGGAACACTGAAGCTTTCTTT. It specifies CASSLVARNTEAFF.

The chain carries TRBV5-1 and TRBJ2-4; 8 nucleotides match TRBD1. Trimming at V came to 4 bases and at J to 0 bases, leaving 6 bases not matched to a gene. The CDR3 has 16 amino acids. The germline CDR1 and CDR2 sequences are SGHRS and YFSETQ. The CDR3 here is CASSQTGDLAKNIQYF. The CDR3 DNA reads TGCGCCAGCAGCCAGACAGGGGACCTAGCCAAAAACATTCAGTACTTC.

The rearrangement uses TRBV4-3 and TRBJ1-4; TRBD1 aligns across 8 bases. V trimming: 0 bases; J trimming: 13 bases; junction bases outside the gene matches: 19. The CDR3 covers 18 residues. Germline V gene lookup returns CDR1 LGHNA and CDR2 YSLEER. As DNA, the CDR3 is TGCGCCAGCAGCCAAGATCAGAACAGGGGGGGACGAATTGGACGACTGTTTTTT. Protein: CASSQDQNRGGRIGRLFF.

V and J are TRBV9 and TRBJ1-2; weak D call: TRBD1 (6 bases). Germline V CDR1 and CDR2: SGDLS, YYNGEE. This CDR3 comprises 15 residues. Trimming took off 1 base at V and 1 base at J, with 11 bases between the two ends. The DNA of the CDR3 is TGTGCCAGCAGCGTAAGGGACACGGTTAACTATGGCTACACCTTC. The encoded protein is CASSVRDTVNYGYTF.

This clone was seen just once. The V call is TRBV5-1, the J call TRBJ1-6; 7 bases agree with TRBD1. CDR3 size: 14 residues. The V gene's germline CDR1 is SGHRS and CDR2 YFSETQ. After removal of 4 bases from V and 5 bases from J, the junction contained 3 bases not matched to a gene. For the CDR3, the DNA is TGCGCCAGCAGCGGCGGGACAGATAATTCACCCCTCCACTTT. The encoded protein is CASSGGTDNSPLHF.

The chain employs TRBV30 and TRBJ1-4, with D perhaps TRBD1 (5 bases). CDR3 size: 16 residues. Trimming stripped 1 base from V and 8 bases from J, with 20 bases between. Germline lookup yields CDR1 GTSNPN and CDR2 SVGIG (reference sequence). The CDR3: CAWSGAQGLRREKLFF. In nucleotides, the CDR3 is TGTGCCTGGAGTGGGGCTCAGGGCCTACGGCGGGAAAAACTGTTTTTT.

The V call is TRBV5-6, the J call TRBJ2-7; no clear D. Trimming took 0 bases from V and 0 from J, leaving 10 bases between them. Germline V gene lookup returns CDR1 SGHDT and CDR2 YYEEEE. The CDR3 consists of 15 residues. The CDR3 spells CASSLGPGNSYEQYF. DNA of the CDR3: TGTGCCAGCAGCTTGGGGCCAGGTAACTCCTACGAGCAGTACTTC.

J is TRBJ2-5 and V is TRBV11-2; D is ambiguous. The V end was cut by 0 bases, the J end by 5 bases, with 4 bases between. The CDR3 loop spans 12 amino acids. Germline V gene lookup returns CDR1 SGHAT and CDR2 FQNNGV. CDR3 bases: TGTGCCAGCAGCTTAGATCGGGAGACCCAGTACTTC. Its protein product is CASSLDRETQYF.

This chain connects TRBV5-4 to TRBJ2-3; D not resolved. V lost 4 bases and J 5 bases, leaving 17 bases between the germline ends. The CDR3 contains 15 residues. Germline CDR1 reads SGHNT; CDR2 reads YYREEE (reference sequence). CDR3 region: CASSLPSVGGDTQYF. CDR3 coding DNA: TGTGCCAGCAGCCTCCCCTCCGTTGGCGGAGATACGCAGTATTTT.

This chain links TRBV6-1 with TRBJ2-3; tentatively, D is TRBD2 (7 bases). The V end was cut by 4 bases, the J end by 5 bases, with 16 bases between. The CDR3 has 15 amino acids. Germline V CDR1 and CDR2: MNHNS, SASEGT. DNA of the CDR3: TGTGCCAGCAGTGCATCACAGGGAGGGATAGATACGCAGTATTTT. Encoded protein: CASSASQGGIDTQYF.

The V and J genes are TRBV7-9 and TRBJ2-1; 15 nucleotides match TRBD2. Losses at the gene ends were 6 bases for V and 8 bases for J; bases not matched to a gene: 5. The CDR3 is 15 amino acids. Germline V gene sequence: CDR1 SEHNR, CDR2 FQNEAQ (reference sequence). The CDR3 is CASRSGLAGGHEQFF. In DNA, the CDR3 is TGTGCCAGCAGAAGTGGACTAGCGGGGGGGCATGAGCAGTTCTTC.

The V gene is TRBV27, the J gene TRBJ1-2, with D uncertain. Germline CDR1 reads MNHEY; CDR2 reads SMNVEV (reference sequence). This CDR3 comprises 13 residues. The germline V and J ends were trimmed by 5 bases and 6 bases, with 13 bases remaining between them. CDR3 sequence: CASSPLPVDGYTF. CDR3 bases: TGTGCCAGCAGTCCTCTCCCGGTAGATGGCTACACCTTC.

The rearrangement uses TRBV4-1 and TRBJ2-3; 9 bases are a match to TRBD2. Trimming cost V 0 bases and J 5 bases; bases outside gene matches: 3. The CDR3 covers 15 residues. CDR1 and CDR2 from the germline V gene are MGHRA and YSYEKL. This CDR3 is CASSQDSGSGDTQYF. The CDR3 nucleotides are TGCGCCAGCAGCCAAGATAGCGGGAGTGGAGATACGCAGTATTTT.

The J gene is TRBJ1-5, the V gene TRBV6-5; possible D gene TRBD1, 5 bases. The germline V gene encodes CDR1 MNHEY and CDR2 SVGAGI. V lost 0 bases, J lost 6 bases, and 12 bases lay in between. This CDR3 has 15 amino acids. The CDR3 bases are TGTGCCAGCAGTTACTCGCTGGGGGGAGGTCAGCCCCAGCATTTT. This codes for CASSYSLGGGQPQHF.

The chain uses TRBV6-1 and TRBJ1-5; D not resolved. Germline lookup yields CDR1 MNHNS and CDR2 SASEGT. The CDR3 is 16 amino acids. V gave up 1 base and J gave up 2 bases, with 12 bases separating them. The CDR3 DNA follows: TGTGCCAGCAGTGAAGTCTTCGGAGCGGGCAATCAGCCCCAGCATTTT. Residues: CASSEVFGAGNQPQHF.